The 25 T cell receptor beta chains below were found in one sample sequenced in a study of T-cell memory formation after mild COVID-19. A single record per CDR3 protein comes from TCRdb applying MiXCR to the 5' RACE reads. In the table there are about 470,000 distinct CDR3 sequences, 20% to 30% of which are singletons. The source material was PBMCs or a T cell subset sorted from them (not recorded which). These receptors came from an adult woman who had mild COVID-19 (a few samples of this study predate the infection). Cell type and time point are not known.

This clonotype was counted between two and nine times. The chain recombines TRBV27 with TRBJ2-1, with 8 bases identical to TRBD1. In germline, CDR1 is MNHEY, CDR2 SMNVEV (reference sequence). J gave up 6 bases and V 8 bases, and 3 bases lay outside the gene matches. The CDR3 consists of 12 residues. The CDR3 region is CASRTGFNEQFF. Here the CDR3 DNA reads TGTGCCAGCCGGACAGGGTTCAATGAGCAGTTCTTC.

CDR3 bases: TGTGCCAGCTCACCAAGACGGGGGGAGACCTCCTCCTACGAGCAGTACTTC. It yields the protein CASSPRRGETSSYEQYF. The chain couples TRBV18 to TRBJ2-7, with 7 bases that match TRBD2. The CDR3 has 17 amino acids. Germline V gives CDR1 KGHSH, CDR2 LQKENI. Trimming removed 2 bases from V and 0 bases from J; junction bases left unmatched: 10.

This rearrangement joins TRBV6-6 to TRBJ2-5; a possible D gene is TRBD2 (5 bases). There are 16 residues in the CDR3. The V gene's germline CDR1 is MNHNY and CDR2 SVGAGI (reference sequence). Trimming took 4 bases from V and 5 from J, leaving 20 bases between them. In DNA form, the CDR3 reads TGTGCCAGCAGTTCCGATGTGGGGAGCCGCTTCGAGACCCAGTACTTC. It encodes CASSSDVGSRFETQYF.

This chain connects TRBV29-1 to TRBJ2-1, with D unclear. The V gene's germline CDR1 is SQVTM and CDR2 ANQGSEA. CDR3 size: 12 residues. Trimming took 7 bases from V and 6 from J, leaving 13 bases between them. The CDR3 reads CSGGNMGNEQFF. For the CDR3, the DNA is TGCAGCGGTGGAAACATGGGCAATGAGCAGTTCTTC.

This clonotype was counted between two and nine times. This rearrangement joins TRBV5-1 to TRBJ2-3; maybe TRBD1 (7 bases). The germline V gene encodes CDR1 SGHRS and CDR2 YFSETQ. Trimming pared 2 bases from V and 0 bases from J, leaving 13 bases between. CDR3 length: 16 residues. As DNA, the CDR3 is TGCGCCAGCAGCTTCCGCGGGACAGCCAGCACAGATACGCAGTATTTT. Its protein product is CASSFRGTASTDTQYF.

The chain employs TRBV12-3 or TRBV12-4 and TRBJ2-7, with 11 nucleotides matching TRBD1. The V segment lost 7 bases and the J segment 4 bases; nucleotides outside the gene matches: 6. There are 14 residues in the CDR3. CDR3 DNA: TGTGCCAGCACGACGGACAGGGGGCTATACGAGCAGTACTTC. Translation: CASTTDRGLYEQYF.

The rearrangement uses TRBV4-1 and TRBJ2-5; no reliable D call. From germline, CDR1 is MGHRA and CDR2 YSYEKL. CDR3 length: 13 amino acids. With 4 bases removed from V and 5 bases from J, the gap between germline ends came to 11 bases. CDR3 nucleotides: TGCGCCAGCAGCCCTATGGCATTGGAGACCCAGTACTTC. It specifies CASSPMALETQYF.

The table lists this clonotype with a few counts. The V gene is TRBV7-2, the J gene TRBJ1-5, with a tentative D call TRBD1 (6 bases). Trimming left V 4 bases short and J 0 bases short, with 10 bases between. The germline CDR1 and CDR2 sequences are SGHTA and FQGNSA. This CDR3 has 15 amino acids. The CDR3: CASSSTGTSNQPQHF. The CDR3 bases are TGTGCCAGCAGCTCAACAGGGACTAGCAATCAGCCCCAGCATTTT.

The chain has TRBV20-1 and TRBJ2-3, with TRBD2 identical over 9 bases. Per germline, CDR1 DFQATT and CDR2 SNEGSKA (reference sequence). CDR3 length: 15 amino acids. Losses at the gene ends were 1 base for V and 3 bases for J; bases not matched to a gene: 5. The CDR3 loop is CSARVGTSSTDTQYF. DNA for the CDR3: TGCAGTGCTAGAGTGGGGACTAGCAGTACAGATACGCAGTATTTT.

In this sample, this clonotype turned up a few times. The gene calls are TRBV24-1 and TRBJ2-1; D unresolved. Germline CDR1 and CDR2: KGHDR and SFDVKD. This CDR3 comprises 16 residues. Trimming removed 3 bases at V and 4 bases at J, with 15 bases between. CDR3 DNA sequence: TGTGCCACCAGTGATGGCCCTCAACGAGGATACAATGAGCAGTTCTTC. Its translation: CATSDGPQRGYNEQFF.

This clonotype was counted a few times. The rearrangement joins TRBV10-3 to TRBJ1-5, with D perhaps TRBD1 (6 bases). Trimming left V 6 bases short and J 0 bases short, with 12 bases between. Germline CDR1 ENHRY, CDR2 SYGVKD. The CDR3 spans 15 residues. CDR3 in DNA: TGTGCCATCAGCCGGGACAAGTATAGCAATCAGCCCCAGCATTTT. Protein sequence: CAISRDKYSNQPQHF.

This clonotype has a handful of counts. The chain uses TRBV29-1 and TRBJ1-1; D is ambiguous. Trimming took 6 bases from V and 10 from J, leaving 15 bases between them. This CDR3 has 11 amino acids. The V gene's germline CDR1 is SQVTM and CDR2 ANQGSEA. The CDR3 region is CSVPGGEAAFF. The CDR3 nucleotides are TGCAGCGTCCCGGGAGGCGAGGCAGCTTTCTTT. Full variable domain (outside the CDR3, taken from reference TRBV29-1 and TRBJ1-1): SAVISQKPSRDICQRGTSLTIQCQVDSQVTMMFWYRQQPGQSLTLIATANQGSEATYESGFVIDKFPISRPNLTFSTLTVSNMSPEDSSIYLCSVPGGEAAFFGQGTRLTVV.

In this sample, this clonotype turned up a few times. V and J are TRBV7-8 and TRBJ2-7, with D perhaps being TRBD1 or TRBD2 (5 bases each). The CDR3 spans 15 residues. The germline CDR1 and CDR2 sequences are SGHVS and FQNEAQ. V was trimmed by 5 bases and J by 9 bases, leaving 23 bases between them. The CDR3 DNA sequence: TGTGCCAGCAGCATACCGGGACCACTTCCCGGCGTGCAGTACTTC. The encoded protein is CASSIPGPLPGVQYF.

This clonotype came up a few times. The V gene is TRBV18, the J gene TRBJ1-2; 10 positions match TRBD1. Trimming removed 1 base from V and 4 bases from J; junction bases left unmatched: 9. From germline, CDR1 is KGHSH and CDR2 LQKENI. CDR3 length: 17 residues. CDR3 loop: CASSPRQGAQSLYGYTF. The CDR3 DNA follows: TGTGCCAGCTCACCACGACAGGGGGCGCAGAGCCTCTATGGCTACACCTTC. The whole variable domain, remainder taken from reference TRBV18 and TRBJ1-2, is NAGVMQNPRHLVRRRGQEARLRCSPMKGHSHVYWYRQLPEEGLKFMVYLQKENIIDESGMPKERFSAEFPKEGPSILRIQQVVRGDSAAYFCASSPRQGAQSLYGYTFGSGTRLTVV.

The table lists this clonotype with a few counts. The chain carries TRBV5-4 and TRBJ2-3, with 8 bases identical to TRBD1. After removal of 1 base from V and 4 bases from J, the junction contained 8 bases not matched to a gene. The germline gives CDR1 SGHNT, CDR2 YYREEE (reference sequence). This CDR3 region has 16 residues. The CDR3 protein is CASSLNSGGPADTQYF. CDR3 nucleotide sequence: TGTGCCAGCAGCTTGAATTCAGGGGGCCCGGCAGATACGCAGTATTTT.

The chain's CDR3 is CSAKGGMETQYF. For the CDR3, the DNA is TGCAGTGCTAAGGGGGGTATGGAGACCCAGTACTTC. J is TRBJ2-5 and V is TRBV20-1; either TRBD1 or TRBD2 may fit D (6 bases each). CDR3 length: 12 residues. V was shortened by 4 bases and J by 5 bases, with 11 bases between the two germline ends. The V gene's germline CDR1 is DFQATT and CDR2 SNEGSKA (reference sequence).

The CDR3 DNA is TGTGCCAGCAGCTTGTTCACAGGGGACCAAGAGACCCAGTACTTC. It specifies CASSLFTGDQETQYF. The chain links TRBV5-6 to TRBJ2-5; TRBD1 matches 7 bases. The CDR3 loop spans 15 amino acids. The germline V gene encodes CDR1 SGHDT and CDR2 YYEEEE. V shed 1 base and J 0 bases; nucleotides not matched to a gene: 3.

The chain carries TRBV7-6 and TRBJ2-5, with D tentatively TRBD2 (6 bases). The CDR3 consists of 15 residues. Trimming pared 2 bases from V and 1 base from J, leaving 11 bases between. The V gene's germline CDR1 is SGHVS and CDR2 FNYEAQ. The CDR3 sequence is CASSLYGSGQETQYF. The CDR3 bases are TGTGCCAGCAGCTTATATGGTAGCGGCCAAGAGACCCAGTACTTC.

The CDR3 reads CAIAPSGVSYEQYF. CDR3 DNA sequence: TGTGCCATCGCCCCTAGCGGGGTTTCCTACGAGCAGTACTTC. The chain links TRBV10-3 to TRBJ2-7; TRBD2 matches 9 bases. The V gene's germline CDR1 is ENHRY and CDR2 SYGVKD. Trimming cost V 8 bases and J 1 base; bases outside gene matches: 6. This CDR3 contains 14 residues.

This clonotype is a singleton in its sample. The chain recombines TRBV25-1 with TRBJ1-4; D is unresolved. Trimming cost V 2 bases and J 8 bases, with 15 bases left between them. There are 15 residues in the CDR3. CDR1 MGHDK and CDR2 SYGVNS come from the germline V gene. The CDR3 protein is CASSETSKLAEKLFF. The CDR3 DNA reads as TGTGCCAGCAGTGAAACTTCAAAACTAGCGGAAAAACTGTTTTTT.

The chain carries TRBV20-1 and TRBJ2-5; no firm D call. V lost 3 bases and J lost 2, with 10 bases in between. The CDR3 contains 13 residues. The germline gives CDR1 DFQATT, CDR2 SNEGSKA (reference sequence). This CDR3 reads CSASLDSQETQYF. CDR3 in DNA: TGCAGTGCTAGTCTTGATTCACAAGAGACCCAGTACTTC.

V gene TRBV2 combines with J gene TRBJ2-3, with 10 bases matching TRBD1. V lost 4 bases, J lost 11 bases, and 15 bases stayed unmatched. Germline CDR1 is SNHLY and CDR2 is FYNNEI. This CDR3 has 16 amino acids. The CDR3 coding sequence is TGTGCCAGCAGTGCTCTGGCAGGGACAGGGGCCTTTGGGCAGTATTTT. Its protein is CASSALAGTGAFGQYF.

This clonotype was picked up many times. The chain is built from TRBV12-3 or TRBV12-4 and TRBJ2-1; no firm D call. Deletions cut 6 bases from V and 2 bases from J, with 11 bases between. The CDR3 sequence is 14 residues long. CDR3 amino acids: CASSPGGAYNEQFF. CDR3 in DNA: TGTGCCAGCAGCCCGGGTGGGGCCTACAATGAGCAGTTCTTC.

This clonotype was seen a few times. The V call is TRBV20-1, the J call TRBJ2-3, with TRBD2 matching over 9 bases. The CDR3 covers 13 residues. Germline CDR1 reads DFQATT; CDR2 reads SNEGSKA (reference sequence). The CDR3 sequence: CSAPAGGPDTQYF. The CDR3 DNA is TGCAGCGCCCCCGCGGGAGGGCCAGATACGCAGTATTTT.

The chain links TRBV5-1 to TRBJ2-5; the D is unclear. Between the trimmed V and J ends, which lost 3 bases and 1 base, there was a span of 7 bases. Per the germline V gene, CDR1 is SGHRS and CDR2 is YFSETQ. The CDR3 length is 13 residues. The CDR3 region has the DNA TGCGCCAGCAGCTGGCAAATCCAAGAGACCCAGTACTTC. Translating gives CASSWQIQETQYF. Drawing the rest from reference TRBV5-1 and TRBJ2-5, the complete variable domain is KAGVTQTPRYLIKTRGQQVTLSCSPISGHRSVSWYQQTPGQGLQFLFEYFSETQRNKGNFPGRFSGRQFSNSRSEMNVSTLELGDSALYLCASSWQIQETQYFGPGTRLLVL.